Listed here are 30 T cell receptor beta chains from one sample, sequenced in a study of T cell responses to AZD1222 COVID-19 vaccine. Data came from immunoSEQ multiplex PCR; TCRdb stores just in-frame clones and leaves some out. The profile shows almost 80,000 clones, roughly 87% of them singletons. The material sequenced was peripheral blood, taken on day 0 of AZD1222 vaccination. Receptors were obtained from an adult in good health.

The V gene is TRBV4-1, the J gene TRBJ2-6, with TRBD2 matching 10 bases. Looked up from germline, CDR1 is MGHRA and CDR2 is YSYEKL. The junction had 3 bases not matched to a gene; V was cut back by 1 base and J by 0 bases. CDR3 length: 18 amino acids. The CDR3: CASSQVLAGASGANVLTF. CDR3 bases: TGCGCCAGCAGCCAAGTCCTAGCGGGAGCCTCTGGGGCCAACGTCCTGACTTTC.

The chain recombines TRBV4-2 with TRBJ1-1; D unclear. With 0 bases removed from V and 4 bases from J, the gap between germline ends came to 6 bases. The CDR3 runs 13 residues. Germline values: CDR1 LGHNA, CDR2 YNFKEQ. Here the CDR3 DNA reads TGTGCCAGCAGCCAAGATAGGCTCACTGAAGCTTTCTTT. It translates to CASSQDRLTEAFF.

The chain uses TRBV6-5 and TRBJ1-2; tentatively, D is TRBD1 (6 bases). Trimming took 2 bases from V and 4 from J, leaving 17 bases between them. From germline, CDR1 is MNHEY and CDR2 SVGAGI. The CDR3 has 16 residues. CDR3 sequence: CASSYEETGRLYGYTF. The CDR3 DNA follows: TGTGCCAGCAGTTACGAGGAGACAGGCCGACTCTATGGCTACACCTTC.

The rearrangement joins TRBV5-5 to TRBJ2-1, with 9 bases that match TRBD1. The CDR3 spans 17 residues. Germline assignment: CDR1 SGHKS and CDR2 YYEKEE (reference sequence). Unmatched junction bases numbered 6, after V lost 0 bases and J lost 2 bases. CDR3 DNA sequence: TGTGCCAGCAGCTTGGCCGGGAACAGGGGGCCCTACAATGAGCAGTTCTTC. Amino acid sequence: CASSLAGNRGPYNEQFF.

The CDR3 DNA follows: TGTGCCAGCACCCAAAATAGCGGGAACTCCTACGAGCAGTACTTC. It encodes CASTQNSGNSYEQYF. This chain joins TRBV7-2 and TRBJ2-7, with 8 bases identical to TRBD2. CDR3 length: 15 residues. Germline CDR1 and CDR2: SGHTA and FQGNSA. Trimming removed 7 bases from V and 0 bases from J; junction bases left unmatched: 8.

A word on this clone: Relative to the germline gene, one junction end is altered; a read error may explain this. This chain joins TRBV12-3 or TRBV12-4 and TRBJ2-1, with D possibly matching TRBD2 (5 bases). This CDR3 comprises 13 residues. CDR3 in amino acids: CASSLDSDNEQFF. CDR3 bases: TGTGCCAGCAGTTTGGACTCCGACAATGAGCAGTTCTTC.

The V and J genes are TRBV7-9 and TRBJ2-1, with a weak D call TRBD2 (6 bases). The germline V gene has CDR1 SEHNR and CDR2 FQNEAQ (reference sequence). The CDR3 runs 18 residues. V was shortened by 8 bases and J by 4 bases, with 27 bases between the two germline ends. CDR3 loop: CASGGRDTRILIYNEQFF. The CDR3 DNA is TGTGCCAGCGGAGGGCGGGATACCCGTATACTCATATACAATGAGCAGTTCTTC.

The gene calls are TRBV19 and TRBJ2-5; 7 positions match TRBD2. After removal of 8 bases from V and 1 base from J, the junction contained 16 bases not matched to a gene. CDR3 size: 17 residues. Per germline, CDR1 LNHDA and CDR2 SQIVND (reference sequence). The CDR3 sequence is CASVGVAGAGGQETQYF. CDR3 nucleotides: TGTGCCAGTGTTGGGGTTGCGGGAGCTGGCGGCCAAGAGACCCAGTACTTC.

This chain links TRBV28 with TRBJ1-4, with a tentative D call TRBD1 (5 bases). Germline V gene data show CDR1 as MDHEN and CDR2 as SYDVKM. The CDR3 sequence is 16 residues long. V was pared by 4 bases and J by 7 bases, with 19 bases between. This CDR3 is CASSWWGRDGGEKLFF. The CDR3, as DNA: TGTGCCAGCAGTTGGTGGGGCCGGGATGGCGGTGAAAAACTGTTTTTT.

The chain recombines TRBV5-8 with TRBJ1-5; D unclear. Germline V gene sequence: CDR1 SGHTS, CDR2 YDEGEE. The CDR3 covers 14 residues. V was pared by 2 bases and J by 4 bases, with 10 bases between. CDR3 loop: CASSFPQSNQPQHF. The CDR3 DNA follows: TGTGCCAGCAGCTTTCCCCAGTCTAATCAGCCCCAGCATTTT. Full variable domain (remainder filled in from reference TRBV5-8 and TRBJ1-5): EAGVTQSPTHLIKTRGQQATLRCSPISGHTSVYWYQQALGLGLQFLLWYDEGEERNRGNFPPRFSGRQFPNYSSELNVNALELEDSALYLCASSFPQSNQPQHFGDGTRLSIL.

The chain has TRBV18 and TRBJ2-7; D may be TRBD2 (6 bases). The CDR3 spans 14 residues. The V end was cut by 0 bases, the J end by 3 bases, with 9 bases between. The V gene's germline CDR1 is KGHSH and CDR2 LQKENI. The CDR3 DNA reads TGTGCCAGCTCACCACCGGGGGGAAACTACGAGCAGTACTTC. Translation gives CASSPPGGNYEQYF.

The chain uses TRBV6-5 and TRBJ1-2; the D is unclear. Germline loops: CDR1 MNHEY, CDR2 SVGAGI. Trimming cost V 2 bases and J 1 base, with 5 bases left between them. The length of the CDR3 is 13 residues. The CDR3 DNA sequence: TGTGCCAGCAGTTACGAGGTTAACTATGGCTACACCTTC. Translated: CASSYEVNYGYTF.

V is TRBV4-3 and J is TRBJ1-5, with unresolved D. V shed 1 base and J shed 0 bases, with 4 bases lying between them. Germline CDR1 is LGHNA and CDR2 is YSLEER. This CDR3 comprises 14 residues. CDR3 nucleotide sequence: TGCGCCAGCAGCCAAGCGGTTAGCAATCAGCCCCAGCATTTT. It encodes CASSQAVSNQPQHF.

The chain has TRBV5-1 and TRBJ2-1, with 7 bases that match TRBD2. CDR3 length: 15 amino acids. Germline CDR1 reads SGHRS; CDR2 reads YFSETQ. V trimming: 5 bases; J trimming: 4 bases; junction bases outside the gene matches: 9. In DNA form, the CDR3 reads TGCGCCAGCAGTTTGAGCGGGACCCAATACAATGAGCAGTTCTTC. This translates into CASSLSGTQYNEQFF. Full variable domain (outside the CDR3, taken from reference TRBV5-1 and TRBJ2-1): KAGVTQTPRYLIKTRGQQVTLSCSPISGHRSVSWYQQTPGQGLQFLFEYFSETQRNKGNFPGRFSGRQFSNSRSEMNVSTLELGDSALYLCASSLSGTQYNEQFFGPGTRLTVL.

The gene calls are TRBV5-1 and TRBJ2-1; 12 bases fit TRBD2. This CDR3 has 16 residues. Trimming took 5 bases from V and 8 from J; bases not matched to a gene: 11. Germline V gene lookup returns CDR1 SGHRS and CDR2 YFSETQ. CDR3 bases: TGCGCCAGCAGTAAACTAGCGGGAGGCGATGCGCATGAGCAGTTCTTC. Its translation: CASSKLAGGDAHEQFF.

This clone was detected once. CDR3: CAWSRHLSQVEAFF. The DNA for the CDR3 is TGTGCCTGGAGCCGACACCTATCACAGGTTGAAGCTTTCTTT. The rearrangement links TRBV30 to TRBJ1-1; a possible D gene is TRBD1 (5 bases). The germline V and J ends were trimmed by 3 bases and 7 bases, with 18 bases remaining between them. Germline V gene data show CDR1 as GTSNPN and CDR2 as SVGIG (reference sequence). The CDR3 contains 14 residues.

Concerning this clone itself: The sample contains more than one DNA sequence encoding this CDR3. The V call is TRBV28, the J call TRBJ2-5; the D is unclear. In germline, CDR1 is MDHEN, CDR2 SYDVKM. V shed 1 base and J shed 1 base, with 7 bases lying between them. The CDR3 runs to 14 residues. This chain's CDR3 is CASSLSGRQETQYF. In DNA form, the CDR3 reads TGTGCCAGCAGTTTATCGGGTCGCCAAGAGACCCAGTACTTC.

The rearrangement joins TRBV5-1 to TRBJ1-2; D is unresolved. CDR1 is SGHRS, CDR2 YFSETQ, per germline. The CDR3 extends over 15 amino acids. The ends were cut back, 0 bases at V and 8 bases at J, with 17 bases in the middle. CDR3 nucleotides: TGCGCCAGCAGCTTGGATTTCGCTTCCTATGAGGGCTACACCTTC. Translation gives CASSLDFASYEGYTF.

This chain uses TRBV6-5 with TRBJ2-1; D possibly corresponds to TRBD1 (5 bases). CDR3 length: 14 residues. The germline CDR1 and CDR2 sequences are MNHEY and SVGAGI. Trimming removed 8 bases from V and 8 bases from J, with 19 bases in between. The CDR3 DNA reads as TGTGCCAGCTCAGCCAGGGCCCCAACATATGAGCAGTTCTTC. This sequence encodes CASSARAPTYEQFF.

The chain couples TRBV30 to TRBJ1-1, with TRBD1 as a possible D gene (5 bases). The CDR3 is made up of 11 amino acids. In germline, CDR1 is GTSNPN, CDR2 SVGIG (reference sequence). The V end was cut by 0 bases, the J end by 8 bases, with 7 bases between. Here the CDR3 reads CAWSVQGEAFF. CDR3 bases: TGTGCCTGGAGTGTGCAGGGCGAAGCTTTCTTT. Supplemented by reference TRBV30 and TRBJ1-1, the full variable domain reads SQTIHQWPATLVQPVGSPLSLECTVEGTSNPNLYWYRQAAGRGLQLLFYSVGIGQISSEVPQNLSASRPQDRQFILSSKKLLLSDSGFYLCAWSVQGEAFFGQGTRLTVV.

The J gene is TRBJ2-1, the V gene TRBV3-1 (or the pseudogene TRBV3-2); D might be TRBD1 (6 bases). The germline CDR1 and CDR2 sequences are LGHDT and YNNKEL (reference sequence). The CDR3 contains 12 residues. V dropped 2 bases and J dropped 13 bases, with 12 bases sitting between them. The CDR3: CASSQPTGSQFF. For the CDR3, the DNA is TGTGCCAGCAGCCAACCAACAGGGTCCCAGTTCTTC.

This clone has just one count. The chain couples TRBV7-7 to TRBJ2-1; TRBD2 matches 8 bases. The CDR3 runs 15 residues. CDR1 and CDR2 from the germline V gene are SSHAT and FNYEAQ (reference sequence). V shed 1 base, J shed 7 bases, and the junction held 6 bases outside the gene matches. The CDR3 DNA reads TGTGCCAGCAGCTTAGACGGGAGGGTGGAGAATGAGCAGTTCTTC. Amino acids: CASSLDGRVENEQFF. Full variable domain (remainder filled in from reference TRBV7-7 and TRBJ2-1): GAGVSQSPRYKVTKRGQDVTLRCDPISSHATLYWYQQALGQGPEFLTYFNYEAQPDKSGLPSDRFSAERPEGSISTLTIQRTEQRDSAMYRCASSLDGRVENEQFFGPGTRLTVL.

This clone was seen a single time. The chain carries TRBV24-1 and TRBJ2-7; maybe TRBD1 (6 bases). Looked up from germline, CDR1 is KGHDR and CDR2 is SFDVKD. V was trimmed by 6 bases and J by 3 bases, leaving 14 bases between them. The CDR3 totals 14 residues. CDR3 nucleotide sequence: TGTGCCACCAGTTCCCCCTTGGACAGCTACGAGCAGTACTTC. This sequence encodes CATSSPLDSYEQYF.

The V call is TRBV12-3 or TRBV12-4, the J call TRBJ1-2; D unresolved. This CDR3 comprises 11 residues. The V end lost 2 bases, the J end lost 6 bases, and 4 bases lay between the germline ends. The CDR3 DNA reads TGTGCCAGCAGTTTAAACGATGGCTACACCTTC. It encodes CASSLNDGYTF.

V is TRBV5-1 and J is TRBJ1-6; 8 positions agree with TRBD1. This CDR3 is 15 amino acids long. Trimming took 4 bases from V and 10 from J; bases not matched to a gene: 10. Germline V gives CDR1 SGHRS, CDR2 YFSETQ. CDR3 protein: CASSEGTGTGSPLHF. In DNA, the CDR3 is TGCGCCAGCAGCGAAGGGACAGGTACCGGGTCACCCCTCCACTTT.

The chain recombines TRBV7-6 with TRBJ1-1, with 9 bases fitting TRBD1. The CDR3 contains 13 residues. Trimming took 5 bases from V and 7 from J; bases not matched to a gene: 5. Per germline, CDR1 SGHVS and CDR2 FNYEAQ. CDR3 bases: TGTGCCAGCAGCAACCCGGGACAGGGTGAAGCTTTCTTT. It yields the protein CASSNPGQGEAFF.

The chain links TRBV12-3 or TRBV12-4 to TRBJ1-4; the D gene is possibly TRBD1 (5 bases). The CDR3 consists of 13 residues. Deletions cut 3 bases from V and 11 bases from J, with 13 bases between. In DNA form, the CDR3 reads TGTGCCAGCAGTTTGGTCGGCAGGGATAAACTGTTTTTT. Translated: CASSLVGRDKLFF.

The chain recombines TRBV3-1 (or the pseudogene TRBV3-2) with TRBJ1-2; D unclear. V lost 0 bases and J lost 5, with 10 bases in between. The CDR3 consists of 14 residues. Germline V gives CDR1 LGHDT, CDR2 YNNKEL (reference sequence). DNA for the CDR3: TGTGCCAGCAGCCAAGAACAGAGGCTATATGGCTACACCTTC. The encoded protein is CASSQEQRLYGYTF.

The chain is built from TRBV18 and TRBJ1-1; D call uncertain. There are 16 residues in the CDR3. Between the trimmed V and J ends, which lost 2 bases and 0 bases, there was a span of 13 bases. Germline V gene sequence: CDR1 KGHSH, CDR2 LQKENI. DNA for the CDR3: TGTGCCAGCTCACCATACGCCACGGGCCTGAACACTGAAGCTTTCTTT. Translating gives CASSPYATGLNTEAFF.

This clone was detected only once. This chain uses TRBV11-3 with TRBJ2-3; 9 nucleotides match TRBD2. Per germline, CDR1 SGHNT and CDR2 YENEEA. CDR3 length: 14 residues. Germline trimming cut 1 base from V and 4 bases from J; bases unmatched to any gene: 0. CDR3 protein: CASSLVAGADTQYF. The DNA for the CDR3 is TGTGCCAGCAGCTTAGTAGCGGGAGCAGATACGCAGTATTTT.